Sequencing of this T cell receptor beta chain was carried out in a study of PD-1 blockade in classical Hodgkin lymphoma. Following autologous stem cell transplantation, relapse occurred in every patient, and exposure to brentuximab vedotin varied. This CDR3 has 15 amino acids. Trimming left V 4 bases short and J 5 bases short, with 18 bases between. Germline V CDR1 and CDR2: SGDLS, YYNGEE. Study-wide findings and caveats: CD4+ TCR diversity, unlike CD8+, rose significantly by C4D1. Partial responders and progressors had significantly lower baseline TCR diversity.

Points on this clone: What it recognizes is unknown.

Produced via immunoSEQ multiplex PCR; TCRdb's table is partial and in-frame only. The sample lists 20,000 to 25,000 clones, approximately 70% occurring once. This rearrangement joins TRBV9 to TRBJ2-5, with D perhaps TRBD2 (5 bases). This sequence was found in a human donor with classical Hodgkin lymphoma. The material sequenced was peripheral blood mononuclear cells (PBMCs), taken at baseline. The DNA of the CDR3 is TGTGCCAGCAGCCCAGACCTGCTGGGAGCGGAGACCCAGTACTTC. It yields the protein CASSPDLLGAETQYF.